One sample yielded the 8 T cell receptor beta chains listed below, sequenced in a study of blood T cell repertoires in COVID-19. Using immunoSEQ multiplex PCR, the repertoire was profiled, and TCRdb retains in-frame clones only, with some absent. Of hundreds of thousands of clones in the sample, 70% to 90% are singletons; the top ten hold 6.5% to 9.5%. What was sequenced was PBMCs or T cells enriched from blood (not recorded which). All receptors come from a woman aged 60 to 75 who had recovered from COVID-19.

This sequence joins TRBV5-1 and TRBJ2-7, with 9 bases matching TRBD2. With 4 bases clipped from V and 0 bases from J, the junction kept 8 bases outside the gene matches. Germline loops: CDR1 SGHRS, CDR2 YFSETQ. The CDR3 has 16 residues. This CDR3 reads CASSPSGGLVSYEQYF. In DNA, the CDR3 is TGCGCCAGCAGCCCAAGCGGGGGGCTGGTCTCCTACGAGCAGTACTTC.

This chain joins TRBV4-1 and TRBJ2-1; the D gene is possibly TRBD2 (6 bases). The germline CDR1 and CDR2 sequences are MGHRA and YSYEKL. This CDR3 region has 14 residues. V was pared by 3 bases and J by 9 bases, with 15 bases between. For the CDR3, the DNA is TGCGCCAGCAGCCACAATGGAGGGTATCGTGAGCAGTTCTTC. As protein: CASSHNGGYREQFF.

This clone was counted a single time. The chain couples TRBV6-2 or TRBV6-3 to TRBJ2-7; TRBD2 aligns across 9 bases. Germline V lookup: CDR1 MNHEY, CDR2 SVGEGT. The CDR3 sequence is 15 residues long. V shed 2 bases and J 3 bases; nucleotides not matched to a gene: 5. The CDR3 region has the DNA TGTGCCAGCAGTTACGGGCGGGGGGGCCACTACGAGCAGTACTTC. The encoded protein is CASSYGRGGHYEQYF.

The chain joins TRBV6-1 to TRBJ1-2; a weak D match, TRBD1 (5 bases). V was clipped by 3 bases and J by 4 bases, with 15 bases between them. The CDR3 contains 15 residues. Germline-derived CDR1 and CDR2 are MNHNS and SASEGT. CDR3 amino acids: CASSEEVGGAYGYTF. The DNA of the CDR3 is TGTGCCAGCAGTGAGGAGGTGGGAGGGGCCTATGGCTACACCTTC.

This chain joins TRBV3-1 (or the pseudogene TRBV3-2) and TRBJ1-3; D is undetermined. Germline loops: CDR1 LGHDT, CDR2 YNNKEL (reference sequence). Trimming took off 4 bases at V and 0 bases at J, with 13 bases between the two ends. The CDR3 is 16 amino acids. CDR3 sequence reads: CASSLFSQISGNTIYF. The CDR3 nucleotides read TGTGCCAGCAGCCTTTTCTCACAGATCTCTGGAAACACCATATATTTT.

The rearrangement uses TRBV2 and TRBJ2-7, with no clear D. Germline V gene sequence: CDR1 SNHLY, CDR2 FYNNEI. The CDR3 runs 10 residues. V dropped 4 bases and J dropped 9 bases, with 7 bases sitting between them. CDR3 amino acids: CASSGIMQYV. Written as DNA, the CDR3 is TGTGCCAGCAGTGGTATTATGCAGTACGTC.

This sequence joins TRBV10-3 and TRBJ1-1; 11 bases map to TRBD1. Per the germline V gene, CDR1 is ENHRY and CDR2 is SYGVKD. This CDR3 has 14 residues. The trim removed 10 bases at V and 0 bases at J, leaving 4 bases unmatched. CDR3 amino acids: CATGQGALNTEAFF. The CDR3 coding sequence is TGTGCCACCGGACAGGGGGCCCTGAACACTGAAGCTTTCTTT.

The chain has TRBV2 and TRBJ1-1, with a possible D match to TRBD1 (5 bases). The CDR3 runs to 14 residues. Germline assignment: CDR1 SNHLY and CDR2 FYNNEI. Trimming shortened V by 6 bases and J by 6 bases, and 17 bases separated the two germline ends. DNA of the CDR3: TGTGCCAGCAGGCTTCCGGGGGACGCGTCTGAAGCTTTCTTT. It specifies CASRLPGDASEAFF.